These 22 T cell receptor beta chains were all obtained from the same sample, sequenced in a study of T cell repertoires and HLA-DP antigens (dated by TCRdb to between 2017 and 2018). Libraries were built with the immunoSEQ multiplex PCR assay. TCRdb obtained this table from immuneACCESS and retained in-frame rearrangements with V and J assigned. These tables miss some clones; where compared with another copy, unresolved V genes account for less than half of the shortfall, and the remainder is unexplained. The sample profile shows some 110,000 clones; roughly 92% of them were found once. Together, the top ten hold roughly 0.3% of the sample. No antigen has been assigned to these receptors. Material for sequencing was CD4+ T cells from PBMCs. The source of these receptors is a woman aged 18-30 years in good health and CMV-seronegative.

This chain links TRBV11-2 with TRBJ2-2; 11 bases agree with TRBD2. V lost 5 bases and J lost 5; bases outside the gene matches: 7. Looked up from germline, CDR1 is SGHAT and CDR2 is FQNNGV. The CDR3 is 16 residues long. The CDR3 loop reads CASSPLLAGGTGELFF. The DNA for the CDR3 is TGTGCCAGCAGCCCCCTGCTAGCGGGAGGTACCGGGGAGCTGTTTTTT.

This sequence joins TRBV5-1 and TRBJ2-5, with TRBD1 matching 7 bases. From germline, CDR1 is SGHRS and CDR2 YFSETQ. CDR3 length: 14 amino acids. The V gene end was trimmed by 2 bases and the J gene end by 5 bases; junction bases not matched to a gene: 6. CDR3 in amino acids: CASSFEGARETQYF. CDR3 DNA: TGCGCCAGCAGCTTCGAGGGGGCGAGGGAGACCCAGTACTTC.

The CDR3 nucleotides are TGTGCCAGCAGCTTTTTTAACAGGGGGCAAGAGACCCAGTACTTC. It translates to CASSFFNRGQETQYF. The chain employs TRBV5-4 and TRBJ2-5; 8 bases are a match to TRBD1. J lost 2 bases, V lost 2 bases, and 5 bases had no gene match. The germline V gene has CDR1 SGHNT and CDR2 YYREEE (reference sequence). This CDR3 is built from 15 residues.

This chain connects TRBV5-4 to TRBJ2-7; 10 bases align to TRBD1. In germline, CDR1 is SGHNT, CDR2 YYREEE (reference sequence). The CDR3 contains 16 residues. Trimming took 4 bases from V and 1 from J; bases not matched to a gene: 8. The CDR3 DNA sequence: TGTGCCAGCAGCCCGGGACAGGGGAGTAGGTCCTACGAGCAGTACGTC. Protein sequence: CASSPGQGSRSYEQYV.

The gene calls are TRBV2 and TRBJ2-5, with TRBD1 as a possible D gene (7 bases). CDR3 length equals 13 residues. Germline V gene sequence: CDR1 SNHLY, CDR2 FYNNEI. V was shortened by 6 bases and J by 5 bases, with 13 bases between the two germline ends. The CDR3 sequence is CASRGGQYETQYF. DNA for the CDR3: TGTGCCAGCAGGGGGGGACAGTACGAGACCCAGTACTTC.

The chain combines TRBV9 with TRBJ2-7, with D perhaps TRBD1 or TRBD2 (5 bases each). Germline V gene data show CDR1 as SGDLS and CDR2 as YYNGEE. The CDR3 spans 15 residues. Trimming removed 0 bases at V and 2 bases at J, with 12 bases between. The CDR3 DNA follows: TGTGCCAGCAGCGTAGGGGGGACCTCGGCCTACGAGCAGTACTTC. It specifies CASSVGGTSAYEQYF.

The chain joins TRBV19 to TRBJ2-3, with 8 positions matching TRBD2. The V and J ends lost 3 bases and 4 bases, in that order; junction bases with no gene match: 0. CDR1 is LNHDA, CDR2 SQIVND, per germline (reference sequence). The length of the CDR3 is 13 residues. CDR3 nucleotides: TGTGCCAGTAGTATCGGGGGGGCAGATACGCAGTATTTT. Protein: CASSIGGADTQYF.

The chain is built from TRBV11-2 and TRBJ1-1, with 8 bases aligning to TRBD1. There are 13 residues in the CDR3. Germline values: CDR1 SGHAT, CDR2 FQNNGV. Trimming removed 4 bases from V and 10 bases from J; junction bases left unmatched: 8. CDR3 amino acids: CASSYGQGRGAFF. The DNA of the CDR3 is TGTGCCAGCAGCTACGGACAGGGCAGAGGAGCTTTCTTT.

The CDR3 reads CASSTGLAGVTQYF. The CDR3 bases are TGTGCCAGTAGTACGGGACTAGCGGGAGTTACGCAGTATTTT. V is TRBV19 and J is TRBJ2-3; 14 nucleotides agree with TRBD2. Germline V gene sequence: CDR1 LNHDA, CDR2 SQIVND (reference sequence). The CDR3 is 14 residues long. Losses at the gene ends were 4 bases for V and 8 bases for J; bases not matched to a gene: 2.

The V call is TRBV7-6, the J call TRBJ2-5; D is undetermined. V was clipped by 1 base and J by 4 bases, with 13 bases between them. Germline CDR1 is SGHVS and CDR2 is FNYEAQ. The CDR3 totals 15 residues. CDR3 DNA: TGTGCCAGCAGCTTAGTACCCGACAAGGGAGAGACCCAGTACTTC. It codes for CASSLVPDKGETQYF.

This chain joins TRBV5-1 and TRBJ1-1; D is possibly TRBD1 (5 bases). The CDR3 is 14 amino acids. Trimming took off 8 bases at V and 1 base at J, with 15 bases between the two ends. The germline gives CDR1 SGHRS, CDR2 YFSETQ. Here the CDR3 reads CASRGTAENTEAFF. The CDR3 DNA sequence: TGCGCCAGTAGGGGCACGGCAGAGAACACTGAAGCTTTCTTT.

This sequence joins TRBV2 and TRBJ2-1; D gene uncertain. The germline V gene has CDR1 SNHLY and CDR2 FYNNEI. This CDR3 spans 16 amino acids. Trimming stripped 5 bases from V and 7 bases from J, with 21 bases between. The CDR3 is CASSPRVAEWINEQFF. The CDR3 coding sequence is TGTGCCAGCAGTCCTCGGGTAGCCGAATGGATTAATGAGCAGTTCTTC.

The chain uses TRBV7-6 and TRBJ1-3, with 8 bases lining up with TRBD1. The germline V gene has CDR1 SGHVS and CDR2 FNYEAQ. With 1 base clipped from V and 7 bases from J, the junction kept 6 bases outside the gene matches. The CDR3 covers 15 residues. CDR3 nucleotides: TGTGCCAGCAGCTTAGAAGGCCAGGGGGCGAACACCATATATTTT. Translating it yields CASSLEGQGANTIYF.

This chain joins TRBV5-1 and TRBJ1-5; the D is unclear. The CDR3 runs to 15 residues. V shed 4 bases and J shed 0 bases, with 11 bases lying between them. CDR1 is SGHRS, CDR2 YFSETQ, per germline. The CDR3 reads CASSPSPGSNQPQHF. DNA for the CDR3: TGCGCCAGCAGCCCATCGCCAGGTAGCAATCAGCCCCAGCATTTT.

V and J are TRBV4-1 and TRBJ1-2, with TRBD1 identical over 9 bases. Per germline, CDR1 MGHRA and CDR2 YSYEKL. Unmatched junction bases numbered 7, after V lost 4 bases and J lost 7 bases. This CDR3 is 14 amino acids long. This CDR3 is CASSLPGQGGGYTF. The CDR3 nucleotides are TGCGCCAGCAGCCTCCCGGGACAGGGTGGTGGCTACACCTTC.

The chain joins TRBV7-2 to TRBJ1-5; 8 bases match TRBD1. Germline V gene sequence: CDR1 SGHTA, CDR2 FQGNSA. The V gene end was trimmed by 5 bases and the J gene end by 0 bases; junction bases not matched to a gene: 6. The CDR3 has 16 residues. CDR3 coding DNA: TGTGCCAGCAGCGTAGTGGGGACAGGTAGCAATCAGCCCCAGCATTTT. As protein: CASSVVGTGSNQPQHF.

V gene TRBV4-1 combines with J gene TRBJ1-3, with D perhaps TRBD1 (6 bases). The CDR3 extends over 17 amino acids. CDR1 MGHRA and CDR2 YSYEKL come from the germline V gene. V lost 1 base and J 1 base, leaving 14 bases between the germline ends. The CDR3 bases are TGCGCCAGCAGCCAAGGCCCTAGGGGGGGGTCTGGAAACACCATATATTTT. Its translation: CASSQGPRGGSGNTIYF.

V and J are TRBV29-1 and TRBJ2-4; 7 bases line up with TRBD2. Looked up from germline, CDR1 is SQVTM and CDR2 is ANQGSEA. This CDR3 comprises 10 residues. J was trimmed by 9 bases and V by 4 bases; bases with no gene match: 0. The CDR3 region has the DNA TGCAGCGTTGGGGAGGGCATTCAGTACTTC. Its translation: CSVGEGIQYF.

As DNA, the CDR3 is TGTGCCAGTAGTAGATCCGGGACAGTGGGGTATACGCAGTATTTT. Encoded protein: CASSRSGTVGYTQYF. The rearrangement joins TRBV19 to TRBJ2-3; 7 bases line up with TRBD1. J gave up 7 bases and V 4 bases, and 11 bases lay outside the gene matches. This CDR3 has 15 residues. Germline V lookup: CDR1 LNHDA, CDR2 SQIVND (reference sequence).

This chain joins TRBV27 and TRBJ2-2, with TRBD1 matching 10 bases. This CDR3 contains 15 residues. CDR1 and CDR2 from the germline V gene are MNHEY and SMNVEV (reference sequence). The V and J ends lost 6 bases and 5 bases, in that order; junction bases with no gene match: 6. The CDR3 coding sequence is TGTGCCAGCAGATCGGACAGGGGGGTTACCGGGGAGCTGTTTTTT. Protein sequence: CASRSDRGVTGELFF.

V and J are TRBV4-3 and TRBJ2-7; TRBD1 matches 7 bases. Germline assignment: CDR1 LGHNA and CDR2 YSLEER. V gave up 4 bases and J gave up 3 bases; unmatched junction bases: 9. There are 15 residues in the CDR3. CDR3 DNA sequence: TGCGCCAGCAGCCTCCAAGGACAGGTACGCTACGAGCAGTACGTC. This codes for CASSLQGQVRYEQYV.

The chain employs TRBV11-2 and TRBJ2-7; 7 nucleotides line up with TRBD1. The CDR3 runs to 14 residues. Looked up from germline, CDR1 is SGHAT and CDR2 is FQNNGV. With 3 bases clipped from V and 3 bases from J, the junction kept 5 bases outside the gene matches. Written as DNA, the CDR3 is TGTGCCAGCAGCTTTTACAGGGACAGCTACGAGCAGTACTTC. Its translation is CASSFYRDSYEQYF.